This TCR beta chain came from a study of blood T cell repertoires in COVID-19. Study summary: The origin of the acute and convalescent COVID-19 samples was the United States, Italy and Spain.

V was cut by 5 bases and J by 1 base, with 14 bases left in between. Germline CDR1 reads SGHTA; CDR2 reads FQGNSA. The CDR3 is 16 residues long. This table comes from immunoSEQ multiplex PCR, and its TCRdb copy is limited to in-frame clones, with some not included. Counted here are roughly 320,000 clones, roughly 90% occurring once; the ten biggest clones make up 1.5% to 2%. The origin of this receptor is a woman in her 30s with COVID-19, enrolled during active disease. The chain combines TRBV7-2 with TRBJ2-2; D is possibly TRBD2 (5 bases). Source material: peripheral blood. The CDR3 nucleotides are TGTGCCAGCAGCCCCCGGCGGGCGGGGAACACCGGGGAGCTGTTTTTT. Translating gives CASSPRRAGNTGELFF.